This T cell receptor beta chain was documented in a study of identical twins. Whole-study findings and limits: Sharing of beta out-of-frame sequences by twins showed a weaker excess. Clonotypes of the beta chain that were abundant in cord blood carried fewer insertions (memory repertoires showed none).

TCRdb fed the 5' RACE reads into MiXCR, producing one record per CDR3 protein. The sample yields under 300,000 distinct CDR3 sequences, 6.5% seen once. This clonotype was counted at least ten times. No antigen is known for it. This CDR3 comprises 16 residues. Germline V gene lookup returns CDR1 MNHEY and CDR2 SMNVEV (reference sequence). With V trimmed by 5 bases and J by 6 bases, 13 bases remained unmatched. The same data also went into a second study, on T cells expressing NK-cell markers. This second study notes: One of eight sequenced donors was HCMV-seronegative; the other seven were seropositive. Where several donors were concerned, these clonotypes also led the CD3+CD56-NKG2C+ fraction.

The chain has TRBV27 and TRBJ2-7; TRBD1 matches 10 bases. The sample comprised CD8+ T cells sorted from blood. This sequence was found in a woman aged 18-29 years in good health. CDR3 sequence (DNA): TGTGCCAGCAGTAAAGTATTAGGGACAGGGGATAGCGAGCAGTACTTC. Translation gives CASSKVLGTGDSEQYF.